Presented here are 22 T cell receptor beta chains from one specimen sequenced in a study of cytomegalovirus exposure and HLA in healthy donors. This PCR relied on a set of 60 Vbeta primers and 13 Jbeta primers. Produced via immunoSEQ multiplex PCR; TCRdb's table is partial and in-frame only. The top ten hold 2.5% of the sample, which has nearly 110,000 clones, approximately 82% seen once. Sequencing was done on a sample of PBMCs. These receptors all stem from a man aged 35-49 years in good health and CMV-seronegative.

The gene calls are TRBV5-1 and TRBJ2-1; D might be TRBD1 (6 bases). The CDR3 contains 14 residues. Germline values: CDR1 SGHRS, CDR2 YFSETQ. V was clipped by 6 bases and J by 4 bases, with 14 bases between them. CDR3 coding DNA: TGCGCCAGCATGCAGGGGTTAGGGTACAATGAGCAGTTCTTC. Translated, it gives CASMQGLGYNEQFF.

This chain uses TRBV5-1 with TRBJ1-1, with a weak D call TRBD1 (5 bases). This CDR3 region has 13 residues. Germline V gene sequence: CDR1 SGHRS, CDR2 YFSETQ. Trimming stripped 3 bases from V and 1 base from J, with 7 bases between. Here the CDR3 reads CASSSRGNTEAFF. The CDR3 bases are TGCGCCAGCAGCTCAAGGGGGAACACTGAAGCTTTCTTT.

For this clone: Additional DNA sequences in this sample encode the identical CDR3. This chain links TRBV6-5 with TRBJ2-7; 7 bases line up with TRBD1. This CDR3 has 16 residues. CDR1 and CDR2 (germline): MNHEY, SVGAGI. The ends lost 2 bases at V and 2 bases at J; junction bases unmatched: 9. This CDR3 is CASSYGVAGGTYEQYF. The CDR3 DNA is TGTGCCAGCAGTTACGGTGTGGCAGGGGGTACCTACGAGCAGTACTTC.

The count of this clone is one. The V and J genes are TRBV5-5 and TRBJ2-7; D is perhaps TRBD1 (6 bases). The V gene lost 4 bases and the J gene lost 2 bases, with 16 bases spanning the gap. This CDR3 comprises 15 residues. Germline loops: CDR1 SGHKS, CDR2 YYEKEE (reference sequence). This CDR3 is CASSPQPGHTYEQYF. For the CDR3, the DNA is TGTGCCAGCAGCCCGCAGCCGGGACACACCTACGAGCAGTACTTC.

The chain has TRBV19 and TRBJ2-7; 7 nucleotides agree with TRBD2. The CDR3 consists of 13 residues. Per germline, CDR1 LNHDA and CDR2 SQIVND (reference sequence). V gave up 6 bases and J gave up 3 bases; unmatched junction bases: 5. This CDR3 reads CASSLAVFYEQYF. The CDR3 DNA reads as TGTGCCAGTAGCCTAGCGGTGTTCTACGAGCAGTACTTC.

CDR3 nucleotides: TGTGCCAGCAGGAGGGGGCCCAGCTCCTACGAGCAGTACTTC. Residues: CASRRGPSSYEQYF. V gene TRBV5-6 combines with J gene TRBJ2-7; TRBD1 agrees at 7 bases. Unmatched junction bases numbered 5, after V lost 5 bases and J lost 0 bases. This CDR3 has 14 amino acids. Germline CDR1 SGHDT, CDR2 YYEEEE.

The gene calls are TRBV4-2 and TRBJ2-5, with 9 positions matching TRBD2. The CDR3 sequence is 18 residues long. Germline V lookup: CDR1 LGHNA, CDR2 YNFKEQ. After removal of 1 base from V and 0 bases from J, the junction contained 9 bases not matched to a gene. CDR3 nucleotide sequence: TGTGCCAGCAGCCAAGCGCCTAGCGGGGCGACCGACCAAGAGACCCAGTACTTC. It translates to CASSQAPSGATDQETQYF.

The rearrangement joins TRBV7-8 to TRBJ2-5; 14 positions agree with TRBD2. CDR3 length: 17 residues. Germline V lookup: CDR1 SGHVS, CDR2 FQNEAQ. The V segment lost 4 bases and the J segment 5 bases; nucleotides outside the gene matches: 9. The chain's CDR3 is CASSSLTSGGARETQYF. DNA for the CDR3: TGTGCCAGCAGCTCTCTGACTAGCGGGGGGGCCCGGGAGACCCAGTACTTC.

The V call is TRBV10-1, the J call TRBJ2-5; D is undetermined. There are 14 residues in the CDR3. Deletions cut 0 bases from V and 5 bases from J, with 10 bases between. CDR1 and CDR2 from the germline V gene are WNHNN and SYGVQD (reference sequence). CDR3 protein: CASSESSRRETQYF. CDR3 nucleotides: TGCGCCAGCAGTGAGTCATCGCGGCGGGAGACCCAGTACTTC.

The rearrangement links TRBV5-4 to TRBJ2-1; 8 bases map to TRBD2. Germline-derived CDR1 and CDR2 are SGHNT and YYREEE (reference sequence). The CDR3 is 15 residues long. The V gene end was trimmed by 2 bases and the J gene end by 5 bases; junction bases not matched to a gene: 6. The CDR3 sequence: CASSFVIAGNNEQFF. CDR3 in DNA: TGTGCCAGCAGCTTTGTGATAGCGGGAAACAATGAGCAGTTCTTC.

The rearrangement joins TRBV19 to TRBJ1-5; D unclear. Looked up from germline, CDR1 is LNHDA and CDR2 is SQIVND (reference sequence). V dropped 3 bases and J dropped 0 bases, with 12 bases sitting between them. This CDR3 region has 16 residues. The CDR3 loop is CASSIHESTSNQPQHF. The CDR3 DNA sequence: TGTGCCAGTAGTATTCATGAGTCTACTAGCAATCAGCCCCAGCATTTT.

In its sample, this clone was seen a few times. The chain links TRBV5-1 to TRBJ1-4; D call uncertain. V gave up 3 bases and J gave up 8 bases, with 5 bases separating them. From germline, CDR1 is SGHRS and CDR2 YFSETQ. This CDR3 spans 11 amino acids. CDR3 DNA: TGCGCCAGCAGCTCGGGAGAAAAACTGTTTTTT. This sequence encodes CASSSGEKLFF. The full variable domain, its missing parts supplied by reference TRBV5-1 and TRBJ1-4, is KAGVTQTPRYLIKTRGQQVTLSCSPISGHRSVSWYQQTPGQGLQFLFEYFSETQRNKGNFPGRFSGRQFSNSRSEMNVSTLELGDSALYLCASSSGEKLFFGSGTQLSVL.

This rearrangement joins TRBV5-4 to TRBJ2-5; D call uncertain. V lost 3 bases to trimming and J lost 1 base, with 10 bases between them. The CDR3 runs 14 residues. Germline CDR1 SGHNT, CDR2 YYREEE (reference sequence). CDR3 region: CASSSEVFQETQYF. CDR3 bases: TGTGCCAGCAGCTCAGAGGTATTCCAAGAGACCCAGTACTTC.

The chain joins TRBV7-8 to TRBJ1-5, with 7 bases identical to TRBD1. After removal of 1 base from V and 7 bases from J, the junction contained 4 bases not matched to a gene. The germline V gene has CDR1 SGHVS and CDR2 FQNEAQ. The CDR3 loop spans 14 amino acids. This CDR3 is CASSLVGGRQPQHF. The DNA of the CDR3 is TGTGCCAGCAGCTTAGTAGGGGGCAGACAGCCCCAGCATTTT.

This chain joins TRBV29-1 and TRBJ2-1; 7 bases agree with TRBD1. CDR1 is SQVTM, CDR2 ANQGSEA, per germline. This CDR3 is built from 13 residues. J gave up 2 bases and V 7 bases, and 5 bases lay outside the gene matches. CDR3: CSATGTAYNEQFF. The CDR3 DNA reads as TGCAGCGCTACCGGGACAGCCTACAATGAGCAGTTCTTC.

The genes are TRBV6-5 and TRBJ2-2; maybe TRBD1 (6 bases). CDR3 length equals 14 residues. The germline V and J ends were trimmed by 2 bases and 4 bases, with 8 bases remaining between them. Germline CDR1 and CDR2: MNHEY and SVGAGI. Written as DNA, the CDR3 is TGTGCCAGCAGTTACGGCAGGGGCACCGGGGAGCTGTTTTTT. Protein sequence: CASSYGRGTGELFF.

A single count supports this clone. CDR3 amino acids: CASSLNSGGTGEGGYTF. The DNA of the CDR3 is TGTGCCAGCAGCCTTAATTCCGGAGGGACAGGGGAGGGTGGCTACACCTTC. The chain carries TRBV4-2 and TRBJ1-2, with 10 positions matching TRBD1. The CDR3 covers 17 residues. Per the germline V gene, CDR1 is LGHNA and CDR2 is YNFKEQ. Trimming took 4 bases from V and 7 from J; bases not matched to a gene: 15.

The chain couples TRBV6-6 to TRBJ1-2; possibly TRBD1 for D (6 bases). The ends were cut back, 6 bases at V and 0 bases at J, with 14 bases in the middle. The CDR3 loop spans 15 amino acids. Germline V lookup: CDR1 MNHNY, CDR2 SVGAGI (reference sequence). The CDR3 sequence is CASSSATGANYGYTF. CDR3 in DNA: TGTGCCAGCAGCAGCGCGACAGGTGCTAACTATGGCTACACCTTC.

Only a few counts were recorded for this clone. The V gene is TRBV7-9, the J gene TRBJ1-2, with 7 bases lining up with TRBD1. CDR1 SEHNR and CDR2 FQNEAQ come from the germline V gene (reference sequence). J was trimmed by 3 bases and V by 5 bases; bases with no gene match: 12. The CDR3 is made up of 16 amino acids. CDR3 residues: CASSEERGLGDYGYTF. The CDR3 DNA reads TGTGCCAGCAGCGAGGAGAGGGGGCTCGGGGACTATGGCTACACCTTC.

This chain uses TRBV9 with TRBJ2-1, with 10 positions matching TRBD2. After removal of 7 bases from V and 6 bases from J, the junction contained 7 bases not matched to a gene. Germline lookup yields CDR1 SGDLS and CDR2 YYNGEE. There are 14 residues in the CDR3. The CDR3 nucleotides are TGTGCCAGCTCCAAAAGCGGGGGGGGCAATGAGCAGTTCTTC. Translated: CASSKSGGGNEQFF. Supplemented by reference TRBV9 and TRBJ2-1, the full variable domain reads DSGVTQTPKHLITATGQRVTLRCSPRSGDLSVYWYQQSLDQGLQFLIQYYNGEERAKGNILERFSAQQFPDLHSELNLSSLELGDSALYFCASSKSGGGNEQFFGPGTRLTVL.

The chain has TRBV5-1 and TRBJ2-7; 10 nucleotides line up with TRBD1. CDR1 and CDR2 (germline): SGHRS, YFSETQ. The CDR3 has 16 residues. V shed 4 bases and J 2 bases; nucleotides not matched to a gene: 9. Here the CDR3 reads CASSPGQGILAYEQYF. For the CDR3, the DNA is TGCGCCAGCAGCCCGGGACAGGGGATCCTCGCCTACGAGCAGTACTTC.

The chain uses TRBV10-1 and TRBJ1-3; 9 bases agree with TRBD1. V shed 5 bases, J shed 4 bases, and the junction held 3 bases outside the gene matches. CDR3 length: 14 residues. Germline V CDR1 and CDR2: WNHNN, SYGVQD (reference sequence). DNA for the CDR3: TGCGCCAGCAGTCCGGACAGGGGAGGAAACACCATATATTTT. Translating gives CASSPDRGGNTIYF.